Shown below are 3 T cell receptor beta chains from a single sample sequenced in a study of blood T cells in healthy people across ages. The use of a sample-barcoded 5' primer and a J-beta primer mix characterized a second PCR of about 6 to 12 cycles. Using its own MiXCR run on the 5' RACE reads, TCRdb lists one record per CDR3 protein. The top ten clones hold around 50% of a sample with some 370,000 distinct CDR3 sequences, 45% to 60% of them seen once. Material for sequencing was blood. The receptor source for this set is a man in his 60s in good health.

CDR3 nucleotide sequence: TGCGCCAGCAGCCTGGGGGACTTAAACGCCTACAATGAGCAGTTCTTC. It encodes CASSLGDLNAYNEQFF. The gene calls are TRBV5-1 and TRBJ2-1, with a possible D match to TRBD2 (6 bases). The germline V and J ends were trimmed by 4 bases and 2 bases, with 16 bases remaining between them. The CDR3 loop spans 16 amino acids. Germline assignment: CDR1 SGHRS and CDR2 YFSETQ.

This clonotype was found a few times. The gene calls are TRBV29-1 and TRBJ2-7, with 9 bases that match TRBD1. The DNA end is more similar to TRBJ2-5, so the J call may be wrong. The germline CDR1 and CDR2 sequences are SQVTM and ANQGSEA. This CDR3 has 14 residues. For the CDR3, the DNA is TGCAGCGTAGGGCGGACAGGGGTGACAGAGACCCAGTACTTC. This sequence encodes CSVGRTGVTETQYF.

This sequence joins TRBV6-2 or TRBV6-3 and TRBJ2-1; 8 bases align to TRBD2. The CDR3 extends over 21 amino acids. V lost 8 bases and J lost 0; bases outside the gene matches: 24. Germline V gives CDR1 MNHEY, CDR2 SVGEGT. The CDR3 loop is CASGPGGVRTKRGDSYNEQFF. CDR3 in DNA: TGTGCCAGCGGCCCCGGGGGGGTACGGACTAAGCGGGGAGACTCCTACAATGAGCAGTTCTTC.